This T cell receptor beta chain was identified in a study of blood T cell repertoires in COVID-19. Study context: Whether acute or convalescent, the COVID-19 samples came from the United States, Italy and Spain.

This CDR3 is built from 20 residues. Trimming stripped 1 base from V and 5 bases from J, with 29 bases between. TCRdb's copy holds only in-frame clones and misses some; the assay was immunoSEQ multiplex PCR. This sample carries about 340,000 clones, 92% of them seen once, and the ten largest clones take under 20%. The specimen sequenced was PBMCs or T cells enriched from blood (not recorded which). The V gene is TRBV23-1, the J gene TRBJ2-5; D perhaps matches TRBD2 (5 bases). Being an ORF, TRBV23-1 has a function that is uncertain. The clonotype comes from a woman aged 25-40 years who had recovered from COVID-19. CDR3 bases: TGCGCCAGCAGTCAATTGTCCGAGGAGCCACGGGATCCAGGTTGGGAGACCCAGTACTTC. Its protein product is CASSQLSEEPRDPGWETQYF.